This T cell receptor (beta chain) stems from a study of shared clonotypes between healthy human individuals. Overall study findings and caveats: Donor clonotype sharing was expected to depend on sequencing depth. The naive CD4 repertoires of a few donors were compared, and about 5% of clonotypes were shared.

Using immunoSEQ multiplex PCR, the repertoire was profiled, and TCRdb retains in-frame clones only, with some absent. The profile shows roughly 2,000,000 clones, over 85% of them singletons. Concerning this clone itself: Its target is not known.

Naive CD8 populations comprised CD45RO-negative cells positively selected for CCR7, excluding terminally differentiated effector memory CD45RA+ cells. Germline V lookup: CDR1 SGHVS, CDR2 FNYEAQ. V was clipped by 1 base and J by 8 bases; unmatched bases: 11. The CDR3 totals 17 residues. The rearrangement joins TRBV7-6 to TRBJ2-1; 10 nucleotides agree with TRBD2. The receptor comes from a man aged 18 to 30 in good health. Some clones in this sample may be carry-over from other donors' samples. Sequenced material: naive CD8+ T cells from PBMCs. CDR3 in amino acids: CASSLVSSGSILDEQFF. DNA of the CDR3: TGTGCCAGCAGCTTAGTGTCTAGCGGGAGCATCTTAGATGAGCAGTTCTTC.